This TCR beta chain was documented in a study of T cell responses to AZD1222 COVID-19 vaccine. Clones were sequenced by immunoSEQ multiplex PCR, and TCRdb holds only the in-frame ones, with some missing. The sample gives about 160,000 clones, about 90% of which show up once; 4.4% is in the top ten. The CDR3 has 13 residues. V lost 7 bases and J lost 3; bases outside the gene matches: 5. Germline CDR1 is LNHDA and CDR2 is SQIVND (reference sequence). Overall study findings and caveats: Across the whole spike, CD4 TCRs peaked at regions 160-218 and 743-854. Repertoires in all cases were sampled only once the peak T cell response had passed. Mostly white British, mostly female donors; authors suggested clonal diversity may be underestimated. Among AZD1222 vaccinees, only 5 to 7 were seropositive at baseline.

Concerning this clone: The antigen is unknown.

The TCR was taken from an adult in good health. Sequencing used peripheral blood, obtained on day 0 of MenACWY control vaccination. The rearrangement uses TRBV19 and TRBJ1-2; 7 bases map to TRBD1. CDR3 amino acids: CASTRGLDYGYTF. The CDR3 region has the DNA TGTGCCAGTACAAGGGGGCTTGACTATGGCTACACCTTC.